This TCR beta chain came from a study of shared clonotypes between healthy human individuals. Study at large: Per-donor plates numbered three CD4 naive, three CD4 memory, two CD8 naive and one CD8 memory.

Regarding this clone: Its antigen is unidentified.

Germline CDR1 is SGHRS and CDR2 is YFSETQ. V was pared by 0 bases and J by 5 bases, with 15 bases between. The CDR3 totals 15 residues. Libraries were prepared by immunoSEQ multiplex PCR; TCRdb keeps only in-frame clonotypes and omits some of them. This sample carries 500,000 or so clones, more than 95% of them seen once, and the ten largest clones take approximately 0.067%. Regarding the study as a whole: The study found about 5.1% of naive CD4 clonotypes shared across a few donors.

Everyone who donated was a Caucasian adult who lived in Nashville, Tennessee. Sequencing was performed on naive CD4+ T cells sorted from blood. Documented subset: CD45RA+ positively selected. The chain uses TRBV5-1 and TRBJ2-7; TRBD1 might be the D (6 bases). The clonotype comes from a woman under 40 in good health. CDR3 region: CASSLVLTGINEQYF. The DNA for the CDR3 is TGCGCCAGCAGCTTGGTATTAACAGGGATAAACGAGCAGTACTTC.